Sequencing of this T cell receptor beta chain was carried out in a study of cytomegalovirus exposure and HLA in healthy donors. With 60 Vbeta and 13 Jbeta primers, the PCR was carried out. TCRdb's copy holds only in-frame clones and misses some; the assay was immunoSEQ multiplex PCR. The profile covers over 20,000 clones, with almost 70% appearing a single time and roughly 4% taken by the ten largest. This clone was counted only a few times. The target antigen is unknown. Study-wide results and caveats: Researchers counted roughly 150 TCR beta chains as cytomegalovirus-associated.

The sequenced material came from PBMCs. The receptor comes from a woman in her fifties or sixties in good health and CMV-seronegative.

The CDR3 protein is CASSYREQGGYTF. In DNA form, the CDR3 reads TGTGCCAGCTCATACAGGGAACAAGGAGGCTACACCTTC. The rearrangement links TRBV7-9 to TRBJ1-2; TRBD1 is a possible D gene (6 bases). CDR1 SEHNR and CDR2 FQNEAQ come from the germline V gene (reference sequence). Deletions cut 8 bases from V and 8 bases from J, with 18 bases between. The CDR3 totals 13 residues.